This T cell receptor beta chain was documented in a study of regulatory T cells in long-lasting Graves disease. Whole-study results and caveats: TCR diversity was lower in persistent than newly diagnosed Graves' disease.

The authors built TCR beta libraries using iRepertoire HTBI primers and Arm-PCR of CDR3 regions. TCRdb re-derived calls from the multiplex PCR reads in MiXCR, one entry per CDR3 protein. The sample lists 500,000 or so distinct CDR3 sequences; about 15% were seen once. The time point: newly diagnosed GD, antithyroid drugs for less than 3 months. PBMC-extracted RNA yielded the TCR library. American Thyroid Association guidelines were used to diagnose Graves' disease. This clonotype was counted ten times or more. The antigen is undetermined. This CDR3 spans 16 amino acids. The germline gives CDR1 SGHRS, CDR2 YFSETQ. The V end lost 3 bases, the J end lost 4 bases, and 19 bases lay between the germline ends. This sample also appeared in a second study, on T cells in Graves' hyperthyroidism and ophthalmopathy. This second report adds: In blood, most of the thyroid clonotypes expanded above 0.001 were also present.

The sequenced sample was peripheral blood mononuclear cells (PBMCs), obtained at new diagnosis, from a patient treated with antithyroid drugs. This receptor was taken from a woman in her forties or fifties with Graves disease. This rearrangement joins TRBV5-1 to TRBJ2-5; D may be TRBD1 (5 bases). Written as DNA, the CDR3 is TGCGCCAGCAGCTATGGGGCCGCAGGGAATGGAGAGACCCAGTACTTC. Amino acids: CASSYGAAGNGETQYF.